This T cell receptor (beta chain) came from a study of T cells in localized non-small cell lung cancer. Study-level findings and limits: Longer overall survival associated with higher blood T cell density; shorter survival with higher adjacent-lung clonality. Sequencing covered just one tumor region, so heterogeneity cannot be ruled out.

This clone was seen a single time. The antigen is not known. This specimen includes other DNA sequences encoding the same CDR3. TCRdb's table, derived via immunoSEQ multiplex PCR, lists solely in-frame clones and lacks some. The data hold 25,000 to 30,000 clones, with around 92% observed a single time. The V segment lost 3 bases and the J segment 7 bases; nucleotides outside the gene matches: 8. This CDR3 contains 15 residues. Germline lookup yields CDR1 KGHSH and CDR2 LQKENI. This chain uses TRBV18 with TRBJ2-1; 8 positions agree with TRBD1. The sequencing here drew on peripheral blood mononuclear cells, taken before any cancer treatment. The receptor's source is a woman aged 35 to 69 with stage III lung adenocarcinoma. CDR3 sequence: CASSPVTGEWNEQFF. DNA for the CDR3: TGTGCCAGCTCACCGGTGACAGGGGAGTGGAATGAGCAGTTCTTC.